Shown below are 6 T cell receptor beta chains from a single sample sequenced in a study of blood T cell repertoires in COVID-19. Using immunoSEQ multiplex PCR, the repertoire was profiled, and TCRdb retains in-frame clones only, with some absent. The table shows more than 110,000 clones, with around 83% occurring only once. The sample was peripheral blood. The source is a woman older than 75 with acute or convalescent COVID-19.

The rearrangement uses TRBV5-1 and TRBJ2-3; the match to TRBD1 covers 10 bases. CDR1 and CDR2 (germline): SGHRS, YFSETQ. J gave up 5 bases and V 3 bases, and 6 bases lay outside the gene matches. The CDR3 covers 15 residues. CDR3 sequence: CASSWSGTGEDTQYF. The CDR3 coding sequence is TGCGCCAGCAGCTGGTCCGGGACAGGGGAAGATACGCAGTATTTT.

This clone was seen a handful of times. V and J are TRBV28 and TRBJ2-2; 8 nucleotides agree with TRBD2. V trimming: 3 bases; J trimming: 4 bases; junction bases outside the gene matches: 7. Germline V gives CDR1 MDHEN, CDR2 SYDVKM. The CDR3 is 16 residues long. The CDR3 nucleotides read TGTGCCAGCAGTTTGGGAGGGACTAGTCTCACCGGGGAGCTGTTTTTT. It yields the protein CASSLGGTSLTGELFF.

A few counts support this clone. V gene TRBV27 combines with J gene TRBJ1-2, with D perhaps TRBD1 (6 bases). This CDR3 is 13 amino acids long. Germline values: CDR1 MNHEY, CDR2 SMNVEV (reference sequence). V gave up 5 bases and J gave up 8 bases, with 15 bases separating them. This CDR3 is CASSQKQGGGYTF. In DNA form, the CDR3 reads TGTGCCAGCAGTCAGAAACAGGGTGGCGGCTACACCTTC.

The CDR3 sequence: CSGRDSLNYGYTF. The CDR3 coding sequence is TGCAGCGGCCGGGACAGCCTAAACTATGGCTACACCTTC. V and J are TRBV29-1 and TRBJ1-2; 7 nucleotides line up with TRBD1. Germline V lookup: CDR1 SQVTM, CDR2 ANQGSEA. The CDR3 runs 13 residues. After removal of 7 bases from V and 2 bases from J, the junction contained 7 bases not matched to a gene. Full variable domain (remainder filled in from reference TRBV29-1 and TRBJ1-2): SAVISQKPSRDICQRGTSLTIQCQVDSQVTMMFWYRQQPGQSLTLIATANQGSEATYESGFVIDKFPISRPNLTFSTLTVSNMSPEDSSIYLCSGRDSLNYGYTFGSGTRLTVV.

This clone was observed once. The rearrangement links TRBV6-6 to TRBJ1-1, with a tentative D call TRBD1 (5 bases). V was pared by 7 bases and J by 6 bases, with 18 bases between. The CDR3 loop spans 14 amino acids. The germline gives CDR1 MNHNY, CDR2 SVGAGI (reference sequence). Here the CDR3 DNA reads TGTGCCAGCACGGGGGGGGAAGCGTACGCTGAAGCTTTCTTT. As protein: CASTGGEAYAEAFF.

The CDR3 protein is CAWARGGGSGYTF. The DNA for the CDR3 is TGTGCCTGGGCCCGAGGGGGGGGAAGTGGCTACACCTTC. The chain carries TRBV30 and TRBJ1-2; possibly TRBD1 for D (6 bases). CDR3 size: 13 residues. Germline V CDR1 and CDR2: GTSNPN, SVGIG (reference sequence). Trimming pared 5 bases from V and 7 bases from J, leaving 17 bases between.